This entry is about one TCR beta chain. Its antigen is unknown. This specimen belongs to a study of cytomegalovirus exposure and HLA in healthy donors. Whole-study findings and limits: Researchers reported in a later analysis that a missense DCLRE1C variant was tied to TCR beta V- and J-gene trimming. According to a later analysis, most TCR beta chains associated with CMV appeared HLA-restricted.

V lost 0 bases and J lost 2, with 10 bases in between. This CDR3 spans 15 amino acids. Germline loops: CDR1 SGDLS, CDR2 YYNGEE. The PCR ran on 60 Vbeta and 13 Jbeta primers. Original analysis: Around 12 million of around 85 million unique TCR beta chains were shared, per a later count. This table comes from immunoSEQ multiplex PCR, and its TCRdb copy is limited to in-frame clones, with some not included. V, J and clone size were drawn from that table, and D and trimming were deduced from the DNA. The sample lists fewer than 200,000 clones, over 80% occurring once. The receptor's source is a male donor in good health and CMV-seronegative. The chain combines TRBV9 with TRBJ2-3; D is unresolved. The specimen was PBMCs. The CDR3 loop reads CASSVGATTTDTQYF. The CDR3 DNA follows: TGTGCCAGCAGCGTAGGGGCTACAACCACAGATACGCAGTATTTT.